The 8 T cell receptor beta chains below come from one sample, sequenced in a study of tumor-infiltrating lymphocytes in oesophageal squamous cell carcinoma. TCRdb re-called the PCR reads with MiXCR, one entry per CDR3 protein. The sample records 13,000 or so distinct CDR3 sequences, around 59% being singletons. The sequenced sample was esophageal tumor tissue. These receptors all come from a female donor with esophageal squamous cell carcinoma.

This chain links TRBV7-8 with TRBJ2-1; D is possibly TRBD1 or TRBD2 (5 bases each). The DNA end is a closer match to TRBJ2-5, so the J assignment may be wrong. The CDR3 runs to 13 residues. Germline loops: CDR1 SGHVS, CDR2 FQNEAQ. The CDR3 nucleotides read TGTGCCAGCAGCTTCGGGACGGTAGAGACCCAGTACTTC. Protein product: CASSFGTVETQYF.

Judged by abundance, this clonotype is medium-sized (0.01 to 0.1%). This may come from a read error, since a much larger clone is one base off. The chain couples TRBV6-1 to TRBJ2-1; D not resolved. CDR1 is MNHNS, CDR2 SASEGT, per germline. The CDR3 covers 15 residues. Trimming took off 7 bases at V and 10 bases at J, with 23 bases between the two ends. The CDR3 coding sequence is TGTGCCAGCACCCCAACCGCCTCGAGCTCCTACGAGCAGTTCTTC. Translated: CASTPTASSSYEQFF.

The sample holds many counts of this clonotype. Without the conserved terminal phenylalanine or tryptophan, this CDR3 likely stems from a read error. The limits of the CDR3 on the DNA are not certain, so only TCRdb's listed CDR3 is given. This CDR3 is CASSLSDRGTSNYGYTFGS. This rearrangement joins TRBV11-2 to TRBJ2-7; TRBD1, the table's D call, was not compared with the DNA. Germline CDR1 reads SGHAT; CDR2 reads FQNNGV. The CDR3 adds up to 19 amino acids, both ends counted.

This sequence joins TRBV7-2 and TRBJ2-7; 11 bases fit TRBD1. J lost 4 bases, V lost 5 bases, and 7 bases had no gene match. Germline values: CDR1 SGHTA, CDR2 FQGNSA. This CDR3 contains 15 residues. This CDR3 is CASSTGQGARYEQYF. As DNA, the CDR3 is TGTGCCAGCAGCACCGGACAGGGGGCGCGTTACGAGCAGTACTTC.

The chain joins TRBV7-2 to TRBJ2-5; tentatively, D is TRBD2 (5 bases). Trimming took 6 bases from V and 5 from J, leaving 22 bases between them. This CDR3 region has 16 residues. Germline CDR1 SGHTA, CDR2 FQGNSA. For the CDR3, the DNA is TGTGCCAGCAGTCAACCCCCGGGGTTAGGAGAGGAGACCCAGTACTTC. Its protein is CASSQPPGLGEETQYF. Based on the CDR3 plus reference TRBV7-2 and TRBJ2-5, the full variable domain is GAGVSQSPSNKVTEKGKDVELRCDPISGHTALYWYRQSLGQGLEFLIYFQGNSAPDKSGLPSDRFSAERTGGSVSTLTIQRTQQEDSAVYLCASSQPPGLGEETQYFGPGTRLLVL.

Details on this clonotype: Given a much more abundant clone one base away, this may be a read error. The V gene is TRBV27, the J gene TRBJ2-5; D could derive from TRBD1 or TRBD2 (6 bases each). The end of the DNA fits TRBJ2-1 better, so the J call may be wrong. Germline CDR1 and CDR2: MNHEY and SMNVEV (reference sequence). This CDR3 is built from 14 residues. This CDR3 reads CASSLGGGSFDQFF. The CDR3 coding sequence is TGTGCCAGCAGTTTAGGAGGGGGGTCTTTTGACCAGTTCTTC.

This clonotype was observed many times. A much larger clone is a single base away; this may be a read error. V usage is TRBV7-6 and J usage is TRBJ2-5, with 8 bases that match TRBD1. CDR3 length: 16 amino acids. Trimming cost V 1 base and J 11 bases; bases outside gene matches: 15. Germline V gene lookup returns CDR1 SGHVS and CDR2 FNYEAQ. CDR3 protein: CASSLVYSGGSNEQYF. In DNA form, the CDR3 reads TGTGCCAGCAGCTTAGTGTATTCAGGGGGCTCTAATGAGCAGTACTTC.

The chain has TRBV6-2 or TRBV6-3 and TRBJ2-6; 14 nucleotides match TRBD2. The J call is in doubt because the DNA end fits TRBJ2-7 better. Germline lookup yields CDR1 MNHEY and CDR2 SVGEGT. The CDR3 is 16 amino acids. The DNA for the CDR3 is TGTGCCAGCAGCCTAGGGACTAGCGGGAGAGTCTACGAGCAGTACTTC. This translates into CASSLGTSGRVYEQYF.